Following are 14 T cell receptor beta chains from one sample sequenced in a study of T cells in Graves' hyperthyroidism and ophthalmopathy. Amplified TCR beta CDR3 regions came from RNA transcripts. HTBI primers were used for first-round RT-PCR of the TCR CDR3. TCRdb processed the multiplex PCR reads anew with MiXCR; each CDR3 protein has one entry. The sample has about 260,000 distinct CDR3 sequences, 20% to 30% seen once. Sequenced sample: blood. These receptors were collected from a man between 35 and 55 years old with Graves' hyperthyroidism that later progressed to Graves' ophthalmopathy.

The sample holds many counts of this clonotype. The chain couples TRBV6-5 to TRBJ2-7; the match to TRBD1 covers 7 bases. CDR3 length equals 15 residues. V was pared by 2 bases and J by 4 bases, with 8 bases of the junction left unmatched. Germline loops: CDR1 MNHEY, CDR2 SVGAGI. DNA of the CDR3: TGTGCCAGCAGTTACCGGGACAGCCGGGAATACGAGCAGTACTTC. Encoded protein: CASSYRDSREYEQYF.

In DNA form, the CDR3 reads TGTGCCAGCAGTGACGGACCTACGGGATACTTC. Its protein product is CASSDGPTGYF. The rearrangement links TRBV6-1 to TRBJ2-7, with D possibly TRBD2 on 5 matching bases. CDR1 is MNHNS, CDR2 SASEGT, per germline. This CDR3 contains 11 residues. V shed 3 bases and J shed 13 bases, with 13 bases lying between them.

This clonotype has at least ten counts. The chain employs TRBV18 and TRBJ2-5, with D possibly being TRBD1 or TRBD2 (5 bases each). Trimming stripped 2 bases from V and 1 base from J, with 17 bases between. The germline V gene encodes CDR1 KGHSH and CDR2 LQKENI. The CDR3 runs 17 residues. The CDR3 DNA is TGTGCCAGCTCACCAATCGGTCCCCCAGGGAGCCAAGAGACCCAGTACTTC. It specifies CASSPIGPPGSQETQYF.

This clonotype was picked up many times. The V call is TRBV2, the J call TRBJ2-7; the D gene is possibly TRBD2 (5 bases). CDR1 is SNHLY, CDR2 FYNNEI, per germline. V was cut by 7 bases and J by 9 bases, with 19 bases left in between. The CDR3 is 13 amino acids. CDR3 DNA sequence: TGTGCCAGCAAGCCGGAGGTTGCCCTGTCGCAGTACTTC. This gives the protein CASKPEVALSQYF.

The chain carries TRBV6-1 and TRBJ2-7, with TRBD2 matching 8 bases. The V segment lost 6 bases and the J segment 2 bases; nucleotides outside the gene matches: 12. Germline V gene data show CDR1 as MNHNS and CDR2 as SASEGT. There are 16 residues in the CDR3. The CDR3 here is CASSPRRGGTPYEQYF. CDR3 bases: TGTGCCAGCAGCCCACGCCGGGGGGGGACACCCTACGAGCAGTACTTC.

This clonotype was seen many times. The chain has TRBV28 and TRBJ1-2; no firm D call. Per germline, CDR1 MDHEN and CDR2 SYDVKM. The CDR3 extends over 13 amino acids. Trimming took off 6 bases at V and 7 bases at J, with 15 bases between the two ends. Here the CDR3 DNA reads TGTGCCAGCAGCCCCTTCCGGACCGGTGGCTACACCTTC. It is translated as CASSPFRTGGYTF.

This clonotype came up many times. The chain carries TRBV24-1 and TRBJ2-4; 7 bases are shared with TRBD1. V trimming: 4 bases; J trimming: 4 bases; junction bases outside the gene matches: 6. The germline V gene has CDR1 KGHDR and CDR2 SFDVKD. The CDR3 totals 15 residues. Written as DNA, the CDR3 is TGTGCCACCAGTGAGGCCGGGACAGTAAAAAACATTCAGTACTTC. Translated: CATSEAGTVKNIQYF.

This clonotype was observed many times. The CDR3 coding sequence is TGTGCCAGCAGTTTCGTCCAGGGGGTTCACAATCCACCCCTCCACTTT. Translating gives CASSFVQGVHNPPLHF. The rearrangement links TRBV12-3 or TRBV12-4 to TRBJ1-6; 7 bases fit TRBD1. The ends lost 3 bases at V and 11 bases at J; junction bases unmatched: 13. CDR3 size: 16 residues.

This clonotype was counted ten times or more. This chain connects TRBV20-1 to TRBJ1-2; D is unresolved. The length of the CDR3 is 12 residues. Germline values: CDR1 DFQATT, CDR2 SNEGSKA (reference sequence). Trimming took 2 bases from V and 6 from J, leaving 10 bases between them. CDR3 nucleotides: TGCAGTGCTAGACGTAGAGAGGATGGCTACACCTTC. It encodes CSARRREDGYTF.

This clonotype was counted ten times or more. The V call is TRBV29-1, the J call TRBJ1-1; D gene uncertain. This CDR3 has 14 amino acids. Trimming took off 3 bases at V and 5 bases at J, with 16 bases between the two ends. Germline assignment: CDR1 SQVTM and CDR2 ANQGSEA. Here the CDR3 reads CSVDRERSRTEAFF. The CDR3 DNA sequence: TGCAGCGTTGATCGGGAGAGGAGTCGGACTGAAGCTTTCTTT.

This clonotype showed up many times. The V and J genes are TRBV5-5 and TRBJ1-3; D is unclear. Germline CDR1 SGHKS, CDR2 YYEKEE (reference sequence). Trimming took off 1 base at V and 7 bases at J, with 12 bases between the two ends. There are 14 residues in the CDR3. CDR3 sequence reads: CASSLTPAENTIYF. In DNA, the CDR3 is TGTGCCAGCAGCTTGACACCGGCAGAGAACACCATATATTTT.

This clonotype was recorded at least ten times. The chain is built from TRBV11-2 and TRBJ1-2, with D uncertain. The germline gives CDR1 SGHAT, CDR2 FQNNGV. V lost 5 bases, J lost 5 bases, and 12 bases lay in between. The CDR3 length is 13 residues. The CDR3 DNA sequence: TGTGCCAGCAGCCCCGGCGCGGATTATGGCTACACCTTC. Its protein product is CASSPGADYGYTF.

V usage is TRBV12-3 or TRBV12-4 and J usage is TRBJ1-5; TRBD1 aligns across 8 bases. The CDR3 length is 13 residues. Germline trimming cut 0 bases from V and 11 bases from J; bases unmatched to any gene: 3. CDR3 loop: CASSLAGQGSQHF. CDR3 nucleotide sequence: TGTGCCAGCAGTTTAGCTGGACAGGGTTCCCAGCATTTT.

The sample holds many counts of this clonotype. The genes are TRBV4-1 and TRBJ1-5, with D uncertain. This CDR3 region has 13 residues. V was clipped by 0 bases and J by 4 bases, with 4 bases between them. Germline V gives CDR1 MGHRA, CDR2 YSYEKL. The CDR3 spells CASSQEYNQPQHF. The CDR3 coding sequence is TGCGCCAGCAGCCAAGAGTATAATCAGCCCCAGCATTTT.